This TCR beta chain was identified in a study of cytomegalovirus exposure and HLA in healthy donors (dated by TCRdb to the late 2010s). General notes on the study: In an earlier analysis of about 560 of the donors, under 300 Gb of sequence data and approximately 100 million unique TCR beta sequences from about 180 million T cells were reported. A later analysis re-examined previously published TCR beta repertoires from about 700 donors and added high-resolution HLA genotyping to investigate patterns of TCR occurrence. Among the roughly 400 genotyped donors, under 90% belonged to the genetic ancestry cluster associated with self-reported Caucasian donors. A later genetic analysis used genome-wide SNP genotypes for about 65% of the roughly 670 donors, treating that subset as a discovery cohort. In the later analysis, no new phenotypic data were used to find candidate immune exposures; instead, reliance was placed on TCR beta sequences and their occurrence across donors. Around 300 gigabases of sequencing data and approximately 84 million unique TCR sequences were included in an early release covering 550 to 800 HLA-typed donors. About 5 DR-DQ haplotypes were handled as single units for association and clustering, since linkage in the cohort was strong. The study aimed to test whether cataloging public T cell receptors could reveal signatures of past pathogen exposure. Using immunosequencing, the study profiled T cell repertoires from approximately 700 subjects and related those repertoires to cytomegalovirus serostatus. Donor age, sex, ethnicity and CMV serostatus were compiled together with the repertoire data. On average, 235,054 unique TCR beta nucleotide sequences were sequenced per donor among several hundred genotyped donors of the cohort, with roughly 18% of those sequences being non-productive. HLA typing covered class I and class II loci at four-digit resolution. Typing coverage varied by locus: roughly 629-640 donors for A, B, C, DRB1 and DQB1; about 520 for DQA1; more than 600 for DPA1; 450 to 480 for DPB1. An earlier analysis of fewer than 750 of the donors used high-throughput TCR beta sequencing to judge whether each TCR beta V gene segment behaved as functional or pseudogenic. Besides the first cohort of hundreds of subjects, a separate validation cohort made up of over 100 different subjects was used. To predict cytomegalovirus infection status, the study combined high-throughput TCR immunosequencing, statistical association of individual TCRs with disease status, and machine learning. All discovery cohort repertoires had been generated using a single sequencing platform. Beyond this particular receptor, the publication reports: The cohort was sequenced for TCR beta chains only, and without alpha or paired-chain data the features that could be detected were limited. Some IMGT-functional V segments, including TRBV6-2 and TRBV6-3, could not be distinguished by the 87-base-pair reads and were therefore excluded. A later analysis found that TCR association rates varied across HLA loci, with DRB1 alleles showing the most associated TCRs and HLA-C alleles the fewest. Because counts were too low, more than 15 rarely observed V segments, including chromosome 9 orphons, were left out of the earlier analysis of 500 to 650 of the donors. Correlated functional status among segregating V segments might reflect linkage disequilibrium, but an unknown experimental factor could not be ruled out. The classifier was reported to diagnose cytomegalovirus status with high specificity and sensitivity in both the original and validation cohorts. Broadly in line with IMGT annotations, most TCR beta V segments showed up in productive rearrangements about 87% or about 30% of the time in an earlier analysis of roughly 590 of the donors. Most TCR sequences were observed very rarely across donors, whereas some public TCRs were present in many individuals. A cluster of highly shared sequence variants was judged likely to be a technical artifact of the sequencing pipeline. For the cohort, immune exposure information was limited to CMV serostatus. According to a later analysis, parvovirus B19, influenza, CMV and Epstein-Barr virus appeared linked to several top co-occurrence clusters. V-gene and J-gene trimming of TCR beta chains was associated with a missense DCLRE1C variant in a later genetic analysis, and the association was replicated in an independent cohort. According to the authors, the approach could potentially be generalized to other disease states and immunological phenotypes. Because HLA typing was unavailable for some donors at each locus, only the typed subset was used in association tests. In vitro tests confirmed that a few of the cytomegalovirus-associated TCR beta chains recognize cytomegalovirus antigens. According to a later analysis, most CMV-associated TCR beta chains appeared to be HLA-restricted, and the HLA associations seemed to be driven largely by CMV exposure. A later genetic analysis reported fewer N-insertions in productive TCRs among donors in an Asian-associated ancestry cluster than the roughly 620-donor mean. A further reported finding was that TCR beta sequences accurately predicted the HLA-A and HLA-B alleles for most subjects in the first cohort. Sequencing depth was assumed to be roughly uniform across donors in the presence/absence analyses, though that assumption may not hold. When HLA alleles, especially DR and DQ, strongly co-occurred, attributing TCR associations to individual alleles was difficult. The study listed 150 to 200 TCR beta chains as associated with cytomegalovirus. A later analysis associated some 17,000 TCR beta sequences with specific HLA alleles at a false discovery rate of 0.05. In a later analysis, HLA-associated TCR beta chains were found to be more clonally expanded and to have lower generation probabilities than equally common non-associated chains.

V was cut back by 5 bases and J by 2 bases, leaving a gap of 11 bases between them. CDR1 SGHNT and CDR2 YYREEE are derived from the germline V gene (reference sequence). The CDR3 runs 15 residues from the cysteine to the phenylalanine. Here the CDR3 DNA is all that survives: 45 bases in frame from base 1. Libraries were prepared through the immunoSEQ multiplex PCR assay. For the multiplex PCR, a mixture combining 60 forward primers for TCR Vbeta segments and 13 reverse primers for TCR Jbeta segments was used. Amplification of the CDR3 region of rearranged TCR beta genes was performed with a multiplex PCR assay on genomic DNA. The amplified TCR beta libraries were sequenced on the Illumina HiSeq System as 87-base-pair reads. As for how the authors treated the data: In a later analysis, tens of millions of unique TCR beta chains were counted across the approximately 670 repertoires, and roughly 10 million of these chains were shared by at least two donors. Raw reads were error-corrected and collapsed into unique sequences with a nearest-neighbor algorithm that merged closely related sequences to remove PCR and sequencing errors. To assign V, D and J gene segments, CDR3 sequences were aligned to IMGT reference sequences. For a sequence to be retained, at least a six-nucleotide match to both a V gene segment and a J gene segment was required. A rearrangement was called productive if the CDR3 had no stop codons and remained in frame with V and J, and every other rearrangement was called non-productive. Following IMGT convention, CDR3 was defined as the stretch from the second conserved V-encoded cysteine to the conserved J-encoded phenylalanine. The earlier analysis of about 590 of the donors excluded sequences that lacked an unambiguous match to a single V gene segment. In an earlier analysis of around 590 of the donors, a V segment was called functional when productive rearrangements were above 56.7%, and segregating when the standard deviation between donors exceeded 5%. A statistical classification framework was built for diagnosing cytomegalovirus status from the catalog of TCR beta chain sequences. In a later analysis, V and J genes were assigned by comparing TCR nucleotide sequences against IMGT/GENE-DB human TR gene sequences. The TCRdist pipeline was used in a later analysis to assign CDR3 sequences and most-parsimonious VDJ recombination scenarios. In a later analysis, every TCR beta chain was defined by the combination of its CDR3 amino acid sequence and its V-gene family, and reads without a unique V-gene family were dropped. In a later analysis, 500 to 650 highly shared, low-generation-probability nucleotide sequences were removed to address suspected cross-contamination and a sequencing artifact. For each public chain, a later analysis derived a clonal expansion index from normalized ranks of inferred template counts within each repertoire. In a later analysis, generation probabilities were computed using a VDJ recombination model fitted to out-of-frame rearrangements, and the results were checked against IGoR. In a later analysis, TCR-TCR, TCR-HLA and TCR-CMV co-occurrence was scored with hypergeometric tests, and a repertoire-size bias correction was applied to TCR pairs. A later analysis estimated false discovery rates by permuting HLA or CMV assignments 20 times. In a later analysis, co-occurring TCRs were grouped using DBSCAN, and TCRdist sequence similarity was added for clustering within HLA-allele-positive subsets. For co-occurrence clustering, repertoires with fewer than 30,000 or more than 120,000 public chains were excluded, along with five repertoires with anomalous nucleotide sharing. TCRdb holds this immuneACCESS table with in-frame rearrangements only. Some clones are missing; in checked studies, unresolved V genes explain under half, and the rest has no known cause. V and J calls and clone size are copied from that table; D and trimming were computed from the DNA. This sample holds about 140,000 clones; more than 70% were observed only once. The top ten clonotypes cover nearly 5% of the sample.

The cohort consisted of 650 to 850 healthy bone marrow donors. Cohort members were all nominally healthy when sampled, although unrecorded immune exposures were likely present. The donor was CMV seronegative and belonged to the group of 352 seronegative cohort members. Each donor provided a peripheral blood sample, and peripheral blood mononuclear cells were used for TCR beta sequencing. Genomic DNA extraction from the blood cell samples was performed with the Qiagen DNeasy Blood Extraction Kit. This clone was seen a handful of times. Its specific antigen is unknown. No much larger clonotype is one base removed from it; base qualities were not supplied.

Recombination linked TRBV5-4 to TRBJ2-6; TRBD2 is possibly the D segment (5 matching bases). The sequenced sample consisted of PBMCs. This TCR derives from a woman aged 50 to 60 in good health and CMV-seronegative. The nucleotide sequence is TGTGCCAGCAGGAGAGGGCAGACTGGGGCCAACGTCCTGACTTTC. It is translated as CASRRGQTGANVLTF.